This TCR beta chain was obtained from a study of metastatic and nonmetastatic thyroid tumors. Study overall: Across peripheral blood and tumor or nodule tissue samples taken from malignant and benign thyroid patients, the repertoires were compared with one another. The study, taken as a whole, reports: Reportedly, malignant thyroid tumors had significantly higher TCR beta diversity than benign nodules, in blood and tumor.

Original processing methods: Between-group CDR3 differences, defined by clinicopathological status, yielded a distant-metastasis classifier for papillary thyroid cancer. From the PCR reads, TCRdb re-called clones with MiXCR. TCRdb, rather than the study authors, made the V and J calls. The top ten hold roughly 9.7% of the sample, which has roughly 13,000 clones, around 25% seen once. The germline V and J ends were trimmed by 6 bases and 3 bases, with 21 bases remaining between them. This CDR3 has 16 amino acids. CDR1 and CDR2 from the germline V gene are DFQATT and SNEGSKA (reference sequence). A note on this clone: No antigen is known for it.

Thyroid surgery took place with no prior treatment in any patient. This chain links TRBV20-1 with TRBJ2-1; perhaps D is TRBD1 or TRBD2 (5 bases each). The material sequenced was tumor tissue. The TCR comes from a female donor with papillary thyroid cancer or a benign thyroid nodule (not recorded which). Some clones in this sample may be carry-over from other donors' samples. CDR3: CSARSRRAQGYNEQFF. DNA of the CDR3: TGCAGTGCGAGGAGTAGGCGGGCCCAGGGCTACAATGAGCAGTTCTTC.